These 2 T cell receptor beta chains originate from one sample sequenced in a study of T cell changes during pregnancy in multiple sclerosis. The data were produced by immunoSEQ multiplex PCR, yet TCRdb's version contains in-frame clones alone and is incomplete. This table has tens of thousands of clones, 80% to 95% appearing once. The sequenced sample was peripheral blood, obtained in the third trimester of pregnancy. The receptors were sampled from a female donor in good health, enrolled as a control in a pregnancy study.

The chain uses TRBV4-1 and TRBJ2-2, with 12 bases that match TRBD2. The V segment lost 3 bases and the J segment 6 bases; nucleotides outside the gene matches: 5. The CDR3 extends over 16 amino acids. Germline V gene data show CDR1 as MGHRA and CDR2 as YSYEKL. The CDR3 loop is CASSQMTSGSSGELFF. DNA for the CDR3: TGCGCCAGCAGCCAGATGACTAGCGGGAGCTCCGGGGAGCTGTTTTTT.

This clone appeared a few times. The chain uses TRBV5-5 and TRBJ1-1; no reliable D call. This CDR3 spans 13 amino acids. Germline V lookup: CDR1 SGHKS, CDR2 YYEKEE (reference sequence). Trimming left V 4 bases short and J 2 bases short, with 9 bases between. CDR3 sequence (DNA): TGTGCCAGCAGCCCAGGTTTTAACACTGAAGCTTTCTTT. Translation gives CASSPGFNTEAFF.